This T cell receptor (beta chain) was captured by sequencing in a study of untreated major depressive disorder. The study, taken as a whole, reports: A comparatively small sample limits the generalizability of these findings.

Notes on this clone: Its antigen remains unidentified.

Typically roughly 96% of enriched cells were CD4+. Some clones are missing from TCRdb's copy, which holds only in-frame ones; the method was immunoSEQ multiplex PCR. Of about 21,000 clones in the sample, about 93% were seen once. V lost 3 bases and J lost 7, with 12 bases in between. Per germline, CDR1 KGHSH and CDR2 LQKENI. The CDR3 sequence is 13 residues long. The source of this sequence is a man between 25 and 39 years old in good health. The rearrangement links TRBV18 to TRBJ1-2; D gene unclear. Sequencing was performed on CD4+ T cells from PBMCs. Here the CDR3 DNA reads TGTGCCAGCTCACCCGAAAAGGGAGTTGGCTACACCTTC. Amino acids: CASSPEKGVGYTF.